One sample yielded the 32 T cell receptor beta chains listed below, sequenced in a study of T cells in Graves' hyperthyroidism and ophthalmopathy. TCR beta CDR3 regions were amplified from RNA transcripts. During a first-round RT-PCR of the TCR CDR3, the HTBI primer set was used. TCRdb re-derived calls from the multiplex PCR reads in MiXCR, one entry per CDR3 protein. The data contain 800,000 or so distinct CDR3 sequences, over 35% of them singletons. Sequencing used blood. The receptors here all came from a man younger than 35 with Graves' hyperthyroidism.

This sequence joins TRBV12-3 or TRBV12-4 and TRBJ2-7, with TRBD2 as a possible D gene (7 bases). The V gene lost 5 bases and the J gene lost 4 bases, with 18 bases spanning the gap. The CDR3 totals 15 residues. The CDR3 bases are TGTGCCAGCAGTCCCCTGGGGGGGGGCCAGTACGAGCAGTACTTC. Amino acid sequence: CASSPLGGGQYEQYF.

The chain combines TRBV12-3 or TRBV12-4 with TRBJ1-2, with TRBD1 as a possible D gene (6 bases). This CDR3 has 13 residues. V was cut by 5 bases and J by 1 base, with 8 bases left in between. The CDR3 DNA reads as TGTGCCAGCAGTGGACAGTATAACTATGGCTACACCTTC. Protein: CASSGQYNYGYTF.

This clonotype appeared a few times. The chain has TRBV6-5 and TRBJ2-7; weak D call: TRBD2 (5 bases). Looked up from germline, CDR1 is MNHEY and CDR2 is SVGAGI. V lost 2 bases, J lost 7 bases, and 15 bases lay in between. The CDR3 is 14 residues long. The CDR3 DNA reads TGTGCCAGCAGTTACCTCTCCGGGGTTGAAGAGCAGTACTTC. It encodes CASSYLSGVEEQYF.

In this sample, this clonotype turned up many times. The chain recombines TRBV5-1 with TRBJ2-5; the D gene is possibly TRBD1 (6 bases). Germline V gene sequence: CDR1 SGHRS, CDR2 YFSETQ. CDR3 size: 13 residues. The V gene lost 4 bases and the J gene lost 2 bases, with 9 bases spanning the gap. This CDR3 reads CASSVRGQETQYF. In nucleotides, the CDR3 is TGCGCCAGCAGCGTAAGGGGGCAAGAGACCCAGTACTTC.

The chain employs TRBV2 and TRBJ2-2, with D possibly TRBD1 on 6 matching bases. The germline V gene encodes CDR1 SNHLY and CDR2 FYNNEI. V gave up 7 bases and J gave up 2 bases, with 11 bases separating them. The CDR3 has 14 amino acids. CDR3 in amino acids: CASIAGANTGELFF. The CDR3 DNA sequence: TGTGCCAGCATTGCAGGGGCTAACACCGGGGAGCTGTTTTTT.

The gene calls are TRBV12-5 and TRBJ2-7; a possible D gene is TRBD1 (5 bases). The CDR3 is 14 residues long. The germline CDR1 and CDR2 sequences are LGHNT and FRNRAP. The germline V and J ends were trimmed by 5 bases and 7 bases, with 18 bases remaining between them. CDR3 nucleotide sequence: TGTGCTAGTGGTACCCGGACATACAGAGTGGAGCAGTACTTC. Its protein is CASGTRTYRVEQYF.

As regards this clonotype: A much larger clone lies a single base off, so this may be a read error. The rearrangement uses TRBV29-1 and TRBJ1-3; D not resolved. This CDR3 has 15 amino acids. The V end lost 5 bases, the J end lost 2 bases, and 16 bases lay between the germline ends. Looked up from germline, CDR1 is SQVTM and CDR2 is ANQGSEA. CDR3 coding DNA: TGCAGCGTTAAAGGACGGGAAGGGCCTGGAAACACCATATATTTT. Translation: CSVKGREGPGNTIYF.

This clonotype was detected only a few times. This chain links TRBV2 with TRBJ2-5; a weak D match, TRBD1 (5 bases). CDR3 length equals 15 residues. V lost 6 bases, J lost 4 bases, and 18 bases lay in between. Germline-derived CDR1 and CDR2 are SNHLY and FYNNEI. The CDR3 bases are TGTGCCAGCAGCCAAGGTTTGGGGCGGCGAGAGACCCAGTACTTC. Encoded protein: CASSQGLGRRETQYF.

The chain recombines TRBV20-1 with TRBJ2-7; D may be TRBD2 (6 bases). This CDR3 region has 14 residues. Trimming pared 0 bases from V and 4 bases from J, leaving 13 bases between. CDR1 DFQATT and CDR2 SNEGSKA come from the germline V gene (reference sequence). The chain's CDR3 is CSARDNGRGYEQYF. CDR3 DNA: TGCAGTGCTAGAGATAACGGGAGAGGGTACGAGCAGTACTTC.

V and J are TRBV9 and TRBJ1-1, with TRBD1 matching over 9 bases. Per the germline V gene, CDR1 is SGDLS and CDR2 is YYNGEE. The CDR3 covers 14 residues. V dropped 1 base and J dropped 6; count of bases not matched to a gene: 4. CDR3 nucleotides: TGTGCCAGCAGCGTATGGGACAGGGCCCCTGAAGCTTTCTTT. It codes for CASSVWDRAPEAFF. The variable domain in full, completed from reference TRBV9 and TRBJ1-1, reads DSGVTQTPKHLITATGQRVTLRCSPRSGDLSVYWYQQSLDQGLQFLIQYYNGEERAKGNILERFSAQQFPDLHSELNLSSLELGDSALYFCASSVWDRAPEAFFGQGTRLTVV.

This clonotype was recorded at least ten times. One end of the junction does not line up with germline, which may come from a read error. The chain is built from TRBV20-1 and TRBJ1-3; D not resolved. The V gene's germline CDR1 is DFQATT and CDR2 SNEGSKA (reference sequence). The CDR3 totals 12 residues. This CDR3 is CSAREYGNTIYF. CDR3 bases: TGCAGTGCGAGAGAGTATGGAAACACCATATATTTT.

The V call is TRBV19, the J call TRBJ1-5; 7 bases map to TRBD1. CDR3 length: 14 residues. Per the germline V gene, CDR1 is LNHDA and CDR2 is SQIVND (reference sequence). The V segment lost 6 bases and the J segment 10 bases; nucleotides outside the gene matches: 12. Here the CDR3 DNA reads TGTGCCAGTAGCACCGACAGGGACGGGTCACCCCAGCATTTT. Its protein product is CASSTDRDGSPQHF.

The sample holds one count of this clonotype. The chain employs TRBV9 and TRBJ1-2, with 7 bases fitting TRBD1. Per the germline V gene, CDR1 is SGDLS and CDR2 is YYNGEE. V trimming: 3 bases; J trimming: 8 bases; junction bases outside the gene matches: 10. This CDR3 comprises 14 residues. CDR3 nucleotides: TGTGCCAGCAGCGGGTCAAAGGGGGCGCGCGGCTACACCTTC. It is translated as CASSGSKGARGYTF.

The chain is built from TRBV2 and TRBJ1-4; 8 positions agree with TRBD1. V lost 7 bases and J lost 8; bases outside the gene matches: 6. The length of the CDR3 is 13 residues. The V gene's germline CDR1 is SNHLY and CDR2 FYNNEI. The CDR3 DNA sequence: TGTGCCAGCACGCAGGGGGCGGCCGAAAAACTGTTTTTT. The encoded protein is CASTQGAAEKLFF.

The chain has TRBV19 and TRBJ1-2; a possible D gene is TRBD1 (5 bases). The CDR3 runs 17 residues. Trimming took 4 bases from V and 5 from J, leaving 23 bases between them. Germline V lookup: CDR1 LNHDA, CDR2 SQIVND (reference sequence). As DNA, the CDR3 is TGTGCCAGTAGTACTATACGTGGGATAAGCTCAGGGTATGGCTACACCTTC. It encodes CASSTIRGISSGYGYTF.

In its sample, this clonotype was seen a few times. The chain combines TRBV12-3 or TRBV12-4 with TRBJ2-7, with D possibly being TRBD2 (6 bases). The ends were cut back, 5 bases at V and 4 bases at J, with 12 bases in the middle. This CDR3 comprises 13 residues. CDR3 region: CASSRGLGYEQYF. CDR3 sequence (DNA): TGTGCCAGCAGTAGGGGACTTGGGTACGAGCAGTACTTC.

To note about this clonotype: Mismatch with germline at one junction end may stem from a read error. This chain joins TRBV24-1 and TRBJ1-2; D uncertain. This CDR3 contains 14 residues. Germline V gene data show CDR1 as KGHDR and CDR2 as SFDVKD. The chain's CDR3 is CASSDGRAVYGYTF. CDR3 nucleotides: TGTGCCAGCAGTGATGGGCGGGCTGTGTATGGCTACACCTTC.

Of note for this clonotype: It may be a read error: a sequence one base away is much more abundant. CDR3 coding DNA: TGTGCCAGCAGTCAGACAGTTGAGACCCAGTACTTC. It encodes CASSQTVETQYF. The rearrangement joins TRBV6-6 to TRBJ2-5, with D possibly being TRBD1 (5 bases). There are 12 residues in the CDR3. Trimming shortened V by 5 bases and J by 5 bases, and 9 bases separated the two germline ends. Germline values: CDR1 MNHNY, CDR2 SVGAGI (reference sequence).

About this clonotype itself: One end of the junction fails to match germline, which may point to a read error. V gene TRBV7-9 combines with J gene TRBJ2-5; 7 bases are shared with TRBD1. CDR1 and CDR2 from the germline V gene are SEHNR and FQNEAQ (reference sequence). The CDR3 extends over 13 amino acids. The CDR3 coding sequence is TGTGCCAGCAGCGAAGGGGGCAGGGAGATCCAGTACTTC. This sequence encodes CASSEGGREIQYF.

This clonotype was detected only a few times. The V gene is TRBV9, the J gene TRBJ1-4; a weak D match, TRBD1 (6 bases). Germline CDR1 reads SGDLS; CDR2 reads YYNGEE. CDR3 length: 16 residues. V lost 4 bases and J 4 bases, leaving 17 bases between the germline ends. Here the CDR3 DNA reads TGTGCCAGCAGCAAGGGGACATCCTTCCGTAATGAAAAACTGTTTTTT. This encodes CASSKGTSFRNEKLFF.

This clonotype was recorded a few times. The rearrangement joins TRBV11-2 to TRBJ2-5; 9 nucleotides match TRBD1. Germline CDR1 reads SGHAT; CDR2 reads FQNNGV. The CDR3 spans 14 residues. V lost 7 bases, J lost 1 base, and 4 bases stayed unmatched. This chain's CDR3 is CASTVTGGQETQYF. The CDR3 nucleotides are TGTGCCAGCACCGTGACAGGGGGCCAAGAGACCCAGTACTTC.

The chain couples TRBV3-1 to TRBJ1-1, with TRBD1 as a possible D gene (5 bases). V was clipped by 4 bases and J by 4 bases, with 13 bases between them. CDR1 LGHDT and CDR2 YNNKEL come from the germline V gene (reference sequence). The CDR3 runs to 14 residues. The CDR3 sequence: CASSRMTVGTEAFF. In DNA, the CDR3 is TGTGCCAGCAGCCGCATGACAGTCGGCACTGAAGCTTTCTTT.

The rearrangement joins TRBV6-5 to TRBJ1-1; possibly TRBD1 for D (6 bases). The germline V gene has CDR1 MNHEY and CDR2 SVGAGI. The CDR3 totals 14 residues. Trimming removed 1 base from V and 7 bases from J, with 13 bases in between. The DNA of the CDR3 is TGTGCCAGCAGTTACTATGGCGGACAGAGTGAAGCTTTCTTT. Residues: CASSYYGGQSEAFF.

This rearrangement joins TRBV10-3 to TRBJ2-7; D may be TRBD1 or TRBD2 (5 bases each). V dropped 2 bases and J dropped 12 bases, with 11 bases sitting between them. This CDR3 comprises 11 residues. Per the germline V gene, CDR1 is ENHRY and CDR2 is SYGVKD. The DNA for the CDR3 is TGTGCCATCAGTGAGGTAACCGGGACGTACTTC. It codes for CAISEVTGTYF.

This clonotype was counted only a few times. The CDR3 spells CASGSGVGETQYF. DNA for the CDR3: TGTGCTAGTGGCTCGGGAGTAGGCGAGACCCAGTACTTC. The chain carries TRBV12-5 and TRBJ2-5, with D possibly being TRBD2 (6 bases). V lost 6 bases to trimming and J lost 5 bases, with 13 bases between them. The CDR3 loop spans 13 amino acids. Germline loops: CDR1 LGHNT, CDR2 FRNRAP.

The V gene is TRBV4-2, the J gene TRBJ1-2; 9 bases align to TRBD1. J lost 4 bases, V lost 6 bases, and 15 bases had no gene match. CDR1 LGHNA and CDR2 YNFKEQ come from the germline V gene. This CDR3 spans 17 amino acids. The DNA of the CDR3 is TGTGCCAGCAGGGATGACCTTGGGACAGGGCCGGTCTATGGCTACACCTTC. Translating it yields CASRDDLGTGPVYGYTF.

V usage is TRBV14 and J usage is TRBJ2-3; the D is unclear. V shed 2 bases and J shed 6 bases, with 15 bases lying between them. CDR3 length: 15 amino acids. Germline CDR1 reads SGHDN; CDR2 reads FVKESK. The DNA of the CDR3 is TGTGCCAGCAGCCAATCGCTGATGGGGTCGGATACGCAGTATTTT. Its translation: CASSQSLMGSDTQYF.

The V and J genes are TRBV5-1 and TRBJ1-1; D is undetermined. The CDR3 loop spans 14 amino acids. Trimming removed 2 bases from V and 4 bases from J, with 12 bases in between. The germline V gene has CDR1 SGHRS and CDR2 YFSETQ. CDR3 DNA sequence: TGCGCCAGCAGCTTAGGGAATTTGGGCACTGAAGCTTTCTTT. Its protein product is CASSLGNLGTEAFF.

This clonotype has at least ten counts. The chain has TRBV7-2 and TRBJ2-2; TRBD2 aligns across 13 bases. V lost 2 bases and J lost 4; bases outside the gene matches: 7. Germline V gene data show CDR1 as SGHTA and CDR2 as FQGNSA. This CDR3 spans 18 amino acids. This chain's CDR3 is CASSLTPGLAGSTGELFF. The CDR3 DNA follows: TGTGCCAGCAGCTTAACCCCGGGACTAGCGGGGAGCACCGGGGAGCTGTTTTTT.

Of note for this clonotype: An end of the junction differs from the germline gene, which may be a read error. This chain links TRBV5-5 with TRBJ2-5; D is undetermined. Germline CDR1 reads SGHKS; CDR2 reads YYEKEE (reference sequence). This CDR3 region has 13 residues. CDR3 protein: CASSFSAQETQYF. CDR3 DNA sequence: TGCGCCAGCAGCTTCTCGGCGCAAGAGACCCAGTACTTC.

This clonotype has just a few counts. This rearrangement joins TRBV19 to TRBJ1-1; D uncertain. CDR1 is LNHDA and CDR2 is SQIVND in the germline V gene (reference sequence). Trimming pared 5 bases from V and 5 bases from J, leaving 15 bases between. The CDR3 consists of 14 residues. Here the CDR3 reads CASSVSGSRTEAFF. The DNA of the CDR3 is TGTGCCAGTAGTGTTTCGGGGAGTCGGACTGAAGCTTTCTTT.

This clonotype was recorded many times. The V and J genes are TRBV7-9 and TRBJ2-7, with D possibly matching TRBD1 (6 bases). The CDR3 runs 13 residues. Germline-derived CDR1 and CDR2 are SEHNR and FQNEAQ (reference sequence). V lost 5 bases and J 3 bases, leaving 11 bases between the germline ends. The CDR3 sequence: CASSPSTGYEQYF. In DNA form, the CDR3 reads TGTGCCAGCAGCCCATCGACAGGCTACGAGCAGTACTTC.